Here is one T cell receptor beta chain with its context. Repertoires were generated with immunoSEQ multiplex PCR, while TCRdb's copy carries only in-frame clones and drops some. The table includes around 98,000 clones, more than 90% detected once. This sample is drawn from a study of technical replicates of blood from a handful of donors. V was trimmed by 4 bases and J by 2 bases, leaving 15 bases between them. Germline-derived CDR1 and CDR2 are MDHEN and SYDVKM. The CDR3 spans 16 residues. The specimen sequenced was T cells isolated from PBMCs. The receptor was derived from a human donor in good health. The J gene is TRBJ1-3, the V gene TRBV28; weak D call: TRBD1 (6 bases). CDR3 in amino acids: CASSYTGLATGNTIYF. The CDR3 DNA is TGTGCCAGCAGTTATACAGGGTTGGCGACTGGAAACACCATATATTTT.